This T cell receptor beta chain is from a study of cytomegalovirus exposure and HLA in healthy donors. The study, taken as a whole, reports: Later examination showed HLA-associated TCR beta chains had greater clonal expansion than equally common others. A prior analysis recorded that most TCR beta V segments were productive about 87% or about 30% of the time. The likely explanation for a cluster of highly shared sequence variants was sequencing artifact.

The ends lost 7 bases at V and 3 bases at J; junction bases unmatched: 5. Germline V gene lookup returns CDR1 MNHNS and CDR2 SASEGT. This CDR3 has 13 amino acids. On this clone: Its antigen is not known.

Amplification used 60 Vbeta primers and 13 Jbeta primers. Profiling relied on immunoSEQ multiplex PCR, and the TCRdb table lists in-frame clones only, not all of them. The sample lists around 100,000 clones, around 84% occurring once. The sequence was collected from a man between 25 and 39 years old in good health and CMV-seropositive. The rearrangement joins TRBV6-1 to TRBJ2-7; the match to TRBD1 covers 8 bases. Sequencing was carried out using PBMCs. CDR3 sequence: CASILGQGYEQYF. The CDR3 nucleotides read TGTGCCAGCATCCTCGGACAGGGCTACGAGCAGTACTTC.